One and the same sample provided the 31 T cell receptor beta chains below, sequenced in a study of blood T cell repertoires in COVID-19. The assay was immunoSEQ multiplex PCR, and TCRdb's table has in-frame clones only and misses some. Found here are 210,000 or so clones, approximately 85% of them singletons; the top ten hold 4.5% to 6%. Material for sequencing was peripheral blood. The receptors stem from a man aged 45-60 years with COVID-19, enrolled during active disease.

This chain links TRBV11-2 with TRBJ2-2; 8 nucleotides align to TRBD1. The V gene end was trimmed by 6 bases and the J gene end by 6 bases; junction bases not matched to a gene: 9. Germline V gene lookup returns CDR1 SGHAT and CDR2 FQNNGV. The CDR3 loop spans 15 amino acids. CDR3 sequence: CASRASDRVAGELFF. The CDR3 nucleotides read TGTGCCAGCAGGGCATCGGACAGGGTGGCCGGGGAGCTGTTTTTT.

In DNA form, the CDR3 reads TGTGCCAGCTCCTCTTTCCTGGGGCCAGCTTTCTTT. Protein sequence: CASSSFLGPAFF. The chain employs TRBV12-3 or TRBV12-4 and TRBJ1-1, with D perhaps matching TRBD1 (5 bases). V lost 8 bases and J 10 bases, leaving 17 bases between the germline ends. This CDR3 has 12 residues.

This chain uses TRBV13 with TRBJ1-2; 10 bases fit TRBD1. There are 15 residues in the CDR3. V shed 5 bases, J shed 4 bases, and the junction held 7 bases outside the gene matches. Germline CDR1 reads PRHDT; CDR2 reads FYEKMQ (reference sequence). Written as DNA, the CDR3 is TGTGCCAGCAGCCTCCGGGACAGGGGCGGCTATGGCTACACCTTC. Amino acids: CASSLRDRGGYGYTF.

This clone was observed once. The identical CDR3 is also encoded by other nucleotide sequences in the sample. The chain is built from TRBV7-9 and TRBJ1-2; D unresolved. Trimming shortened V by 2 bases and J by 2 bases, and 3 bases separated the two germline ends. From germline, CDR1 is SEHNR and CDR2 FQNEAQ (reference sequence). CDR3 size: 12 residues. CDR3 sequence (DNA): TGTGCCAGCAGCTTAACAAACTATGGCTACACCTTC. It codes for CASSLTNYGYTF.

The chain links TRBV6-5 to TRBJ1-2; 9 positions match TRBD1. The junction had 9 bases not matched to a gene; V was cut back by 6 bases and J by 7 bases. The CDR3 contains 14 residues. Germline CDR1 MNHEY, CDR2 SVGAGI. DNA for the CDR3: TGTGCCAGCAGCCAGGGACAGGGATTTCTTGGCTACACCTTC. It translates to CASSQGQGFLGYTF.

The V gene is TRBV12-3 or TRBV12-4, the J gene TRBJ1-5; 7 bases are shared with TRBD1. The CDR3 contains 13 residues. The J segment lost 4 bases and the V segment lost 6 bases, leaving 3 bases of the junction unmatched. DNA of the CDR3: TGTGCCAGCAGCGGACAGGTTAATCAGCCCCAGCATTTT. Its protein is CASSGQVNQPQHF.

This chain links TRBV5-1 with TRBJ2-3; D may be TRBD2 (5 bases). Germline CDR1 SGHRS, CDR2 YFSETQ. The CDR3 covers 16 residues. The V end was cut by 4 bases, the J end by 2 bases, with 17 bases between. CDR3 coding DNA: TGCGCCAGCAGCAGTGTACGGGGAATAAACACAGATACGCAGTATTTT. As protein: CASSSVRGINTDTQYF.

This clone was picked up a small number of times. The gene calls are TRBV19 and TRBJ2-2; 7 nucleotides agree with TRBD2. V trimming: 5 bases; J trimming: 7 bases; junction bases outside the gene matches: 4. The length of the CDR3 is 13 residues. CDR1 and CDR2 (germline): LNHDA, SQIVND (reference sequence). CDR3 DNA sequence: TGTGCCAGTAGTCTGGGGACTATCGGGGAGCTGTTTTTT. This gives the protein CASSLGTIGELFF.

V is TRBV7-8 and J is TRBJ2-1, with 8 bases lining up with TRBD2. The CDR3 length is 16 residues. Germline CDR1 is SGHVS and CDR2 is FQNEAQ. V dropped 5 bases and J dropped 4; count of bases not matched to a gene: 10. The DNA of the CDR3 is TGTGCCAGCAGCGCATTGCCTAGCGGGTCGTACAATGAGCAGTTCTTC. The encoded protein is CASSALPSGSYNEQFF.

The chain recombines TRBV4-3 with TRBJ2-2; 14 bases agree with TRBD2. V shed 4 bases and J 4 bases; nucleotides not matched to a gene: 2. Germline V gene data show CDR1 as LGHNA and CDR2 as YSLEER. The CDR3 has 16 residues. The CDR3 DNA reads TGCGCCAGCAGCCCTGGGACTAGCGGGGGCACCGGGGAGCTGTTTTTT. Translated, it gives CASSPGTSGGTGELFF.

This rearrangement joins TRBV28 to TRBJ1-2; D perhaps matches TRBD1 (6 bases). V was cut by 1 base and J by 6 bases, with 15 bases left in between. The CDR3 length is 15 residues. Germline values: CDR1 MDHEN, CDR2 SYDVKM. CDR3 in amino acids: CASSLYRVGGDGYTF. As DNA, the CDR3 is TGTGCCAGCAGTTTATACCGGGTTGGGGGCGATGGCTACACCTTC.

The rearrangement uses TRBV3-1 (or the pseudogene TRBV3-2) and TRBJ2-1, with D tentatively TRBD2 (7 bases). This CDR3 is 14 amino acids long. Germline V CDR1 and CDR2: LGHDT, YNNKEL (reference sequence). Trimming took off 4 bases at V and 6 bases at J, with 13 bases between the two ends. CDR3 region: CASSPGGGPNEQFF. Written as DNA, the CDR3 is TGTGCCAGCAGCCCAGGCGGGGGCCCCAATGAGCAGTTCTTC.

The chain is built from TRBV21-1 and TRBJ2-7; TRBD1, the table's D call, lacks a check against the DNA. TRBV21-1 counts as a pseudogene. The CDR3 covers 16 residues. The CDR3 spells CASSKAPDSPSYEQYF. In DNA form, the CDR3 reads TGTGCCAGCAGCAAAGCCCCGGACAGCCCTTCCTACGAGCAGTACTTC.

The chain carries TRBV7-8 and TRBJ1-4; D ambiguous. V was cut by 5 bases and J by 2 bases, with 9 bases left in between. From germline, CDR1 is SGHVS and CDR2 FQNEAQ. The CDR3 is 14 amino acids. CDR3 DNA sequence: TGTGCCAGCAGCCCCGGGAGGACTAATGAAAAACTGTTTTTT. It yields the protein CASSPGRTNEKLFF.

The genes are TRBV15 and TRBJ2-5; D might be TRBD2 (6 bases). Trimming removed 5 bases at V and 5 bases at J, with 9 bases between. The CDR3 contains 12 residues. CDR1 LNHNV and CDR2 YYDKDF come from the germline V gene (reference sequence). CDR3 sequence reads: CATSRGGETQYF. CDR3 DNA sequence: TGTGCCACCAGCCGTGGAGGGGAGACCCAGTACTTC.

The chain links TRBV28 to TRBJ1-2; 7 positions match TRBD1. The ends lost 5 bases at V and 7 bases at J; junction bases unmatched: 10. The CDR3 spans 14 residues. Germline-derived CDR1 and CDR2 are MDHEN and SYDVKM. The CDR3 DNA follows: TGTGCCAGCAGTCTTCAGACAGGGCTGGGTGGCTACACCTTC. Its translation is CASSLQTGLGGYTF.

The gene calls are TRBV7-9 and TRBJ2-2; no clear D. Germline V CDR1 and CDR2: SEHNR, FQNEAQ (reference sequence). The germline V and J ends were trimmed by 3 bases and 0 bases, with 8 bases remaining between them. The CDR3 is made up of 15 amino acids. In DNA form, the CDR3 reads TGTGCCAGCAGCTTCGGCGGCGCGAACACCGGGGAGCTGTTTTTT. It is translated as CASSFGGANTGELFF.

The chain carries TRBV6-2 or TRBV6-3 and TRBJ2-7; TRBD1 matches at 8 bases. Germline loops: CDR1 MNHEY, CDR2 SVGEGT. The CDR3 loop spans 13 amino acids. V dropped 6 bases and J dropped 4; count of bases not matched to a gene: 5. The CDR3 reads CASSRQGWYEQYF. The CDR3, as DNA: TGTGCCAGCAGCCGACAGGGGTGGTACGAGCAGTACTTC.

The chain is built from TRBV27 and TRBJ1-1; D gene uncertain. V lost 5 bases and J lost 1, with 14 bases in between. Germline V gives CDR1 MNHEY, CDR2 SMNVEV (reference sequence). The CDR3 is 15 residues long. The CDR3 protein is CASSPLVAGNTEAFF. The CDR3 DNA follows: TGTGCCAGCAGTCCCTTAGTGGCGGGGAACACTGAAGCTTTCTTT.

The chain couples TRBV6-5 to TRBJ2-7; 7 bases align to TRBD1. Trimming removed 7 bases from V and 0 bases from J; junction bases left unmatched: 6. The CDR3 loop spans 14 amino acids. Germline CDR1 is MNHEY and CDR2 is SVGAGI. Written as DNA, the CDR3 is TGTGCCAGCACCGAAAGGGACAGCTCCTACGAGCAGTACTTC. It specifies CASTERDSSYEQYF.

The chain has TRBV24-1 and TRBJ2-1, with 8 positions matching TRBD1. CDR3 length equals 15 residues. From germline, CDR1 is KGHDR and CDR2 SFDVKD. V gave up 0 bases and J gave up 5 bases; unmatched junction bases: 2. The CDR3 DNA follows: TGTGCCACCAGTGATTTGGGACAGGGCCACAATGAGCAGTTCTTC. Translated, it gives CATSDLGQGHNEQFF.

This chain uses TRBV5-4 with TRBJ2-7; tentatively, D is TRBD1 (5 bases). Between the trimmed V and J ends, which lost 0 bases and 4 bases, there was a span of 17 bases. Germline V lookup: CDR1 SGHNT, CDR2 YYREEE (reference sequence). The CDR3 spans 16 residues. The CDR3 protein is CASSLGVTAASYEQYF. CDR3 bases: TGTGCCAGCAGCTTGGGGGTGACAGCCGCGTCATACGAGCAGTACTTC.

V usage is TRBV19 and J usage is TRBJ1-4, with D hard to call. The CDR3 contains 15 residues. V lost 5 bases and J lost 0, with 10 bases in between. CDR1 is LNHDA and CDR2 is SQIVND in the germline V gene (reference sequence). Written as DNA, the CDR3 is TGTGCCAGTAGTGTCCGGGGAGCAACTAATGAAAAACTGTTTTTT. This encodes CASSVRGATNEKLFF.

The chain couples TRBV5-1 to TRBJ1-3; 9 nucleotides agree with TRBD1. V shed 1 base, J shed 2 bases, and the junction held 16 bases outside the gene matches. The CDR3 length is 20 residues. The V gene's germline CDR1 is SGHRS and CDR2 YFSETQ. CDR3 coding DNA: TGCGCCAGCAGCTTGAGGGAAGTAACAGGGGGCTCGGTCGCTGGAAACACCATATATTTT. It is translated as CASSLREVTGGSVAGNTIYF.

The V and J genes are TRBV5-1 and TRBJ2-7; D remains unclear. Looked up from germline, CDR1 is SGHRS and CDR2 is YFSETQ. The CDR3 spans 13 residues. V gave up 1 base and J gave up 1 base, with 6 bases separating them. The CDR3 region is CASSLSVSYEQYF. In DNA form, the CDR3 reads TGCGCCAGCAGCTTGTCTGTGTCCTACGAGCAGTACTTC.

The genes are TRBV30 and TRBJ1-2, with a weak D call TRBD1 (5 bases). The CDR3 contains 13 residues. From germline, CDR1 is GTSNPN and CDR2 SVGIG (reference sequence). V shed 1 base and J shed 0 bases, with 6 bases lying between them. Written as DNA, the CDR3 is TGTGCCTGGAGTGGGACATCTAACTATGGCTACACCTTC. Residues: CAWSGTSNYGYTF.

The chain couples TRBV6-4 to TRBJ2-7, with a possible D match to TRBD2 (5 bases). Germline CDR1 MRHNA, CDR2 SNTAGT. CDR3 length: 13 amino acids. V was clipped by 11 bases and J by 0 bases, with 14 bases between them. For the CDR3, the DNA is TGTGCCCCCCGAGGGAACAGCTCCTACGAGCAGTACTTC. It specifies CAPRGNSSYEQYF.

This clone was seen just once. The chain employs TRBV20-1 and TRBJ2-3, with 8 bases that match TRBD1. Per germline, CDR1 DFQATT and CDR2 SNEGSKA (reference sequence). Trimming removed 3 bases from V and 2 bases from J; junction bases left unmatched: 13. CDR3 length equals 17 residues. In nucleotides, the CDR3 is TGCAGTGCTAGTGGTATGGCGGCAGGGGGCTCCACAGATACGCAGTATTTT. Its translation is CSASGMAAGGSTDTQYF.

J is TRBJ2-7 and V is TRBV27; TRBD1 aligns across 8 bases. The CDR3 consists of 13 residues. Germline-derived CDR1 and CDR2 are MNHEY and SMNVEV (reference sequence). V lost 3 bases, J lost 6 bases, and 4 bases stayed unmatched. The CDR3 spells CASSFTDRGEQYF. In DNA form, the CDR3 reads TGTGCCAGCAGTTTCACCGACAGGGGCGAGCAGTACTTC.

The rearrangement joins TRBV18 to TRBJ2-5; a possible D gene is TRBD1 (6 bases). V lost 2 bases and J 5 bases, leaving 21 bases between the germline ends. Looked up from germline, CDR1 is KGHSH and CDR2 is LQKENI. The length of the CDR3 is 17 residues. The CDR3 DNA sequence: TGTGCCAGCTCACCATTTTTGGGCAACAGGGTAACGGAGACCCAGTACTTC. This translates into CASSPFLGNRVTETQYF.

J is TRBJ1-2 and V is TRBV30; D is unresolved. The V and J ends lost 4 bases and 4 bases respectively, with 13 bases between them. Per the germline V gene, CDR1 is GTSNPN and CDR2 is SVGIG (reference sequence). The CDR3 is 13 residues long. CDR3 in amino acids: CAWTSGMGYGYTF. DNA of the CDR3: TGTGCCTGGACATCGGGGATGGGCTATGGCTACACCTTC.